Below, one T cell receptor beta chain is given with its context. Its antigen remains undetermined. Qualities for individual bases were not recorded, and no much larger clone is one base off. Germline trimming: 0 bases from V, 2 bases from J; junction bases outside gene matches: 5. According to the germline V gene, CDR1 reads MGHDK and CDR2 reads SYGVNS. The CDR3 sequence holds 16 residues, the cysteine and phenylalanine included. Of all the DNA, just the CDR3 is kept, 48 bases in frame from base 1. cDNA was synthesized by template-switch 5'RACE using a primer carrying a 10-nucleotide random unique molecular identifier by which each TCR transcript was tagged. Each sequencing run produced over 190 million TCR-beta sequences covering 15-18 subjects. The RNeasy kit was used for extraction of total RNA. The KAPA Real-time Library Amplification kit was used to amplify TCR-beta VDJ regions with primers targeting the TCR constant region and the 5'RACE anchor. Sample indexes and Illumina adaptors were added in a first PCR, and a second PCR then increased library yield. The roughly 650 bp TCR product was size-selected on a 2% E-gel SizeSelection system after Ampure bead purification. Before pooling, library quality was checked on a Bioanalyzer, concentration was measured with Qubit, and libraries were quantified with the Kapa Library Quantification kit. Paired-end 2 x 150 bp sequencing of the libraries was performed on an Illumina HiSeq 2500. To increase sequence diversity, about 25-30% phiX was spiked into each library pool. In the source study's methods: Quality-filtered reads were processed with the UMI-based MiGEC pipeline, and over 75% of raw TCR sequences were removed by the MiGEC pipeline during error correction. IMGT germline references were used for aligning VDJ genes, and each clonotype was defined as a unique CDR3 amino acid sequence together with its V-J genes. Clonal expansion, Shannon diversity, and CDR3 relatedness (CalcPairwiseDistances, ClusterSamples) were evaluated with VDJtools, and phylogenetic trees were built with CLCbio workbench. Using coefficient-of-variation modelling across technical triplicates, the study counted a clone as expanded if it had at least 8 unique UMIs. Clones were called with MiXCR by TCRdb after fastp trimmed the public reads at Q25, and only in-frame beta chains were retained. Records with the same CDR3 protein are collapsed into one entry carrying the most frequent genes and DNA. V and J calls and clone size were set by TCRdb, not the authors. The sample yields some 77,000 distinct CDR3 sequences; 9.4% were counted once. The ten biggest clones cover approximately 1.5% of the sample.

The healthy controls were volunteers from blood banks in Maryland, USA. For the unsorted PBMC libraries, 2 million PBMCs were stored in RNAlater at -80 degrees C until RNA extraction and were used to generate the libraries. PBMCs were separated from peripheral blood using Ficoll-Hypaque density gradient centrifugation and then cryopreserved in liquid nitrogen. This record comes from a study of neurological immune-mediated disorders (dated by TCRdb to about 2019). Turning to the overall study: Peripheral blood TCR-beta repertoires from HTLV-I-associated myelopathy (HAM/TSP) patients, multiple sclerosis patients and healthy controls were compared by UMI-based sequencing. The roughly 99 TCR-beta libraries covered PBMC samples along with longitudinal samples, technical triplicates, and paired sorted CD4+ and CD8+ T-cell subsets. The cohort comprised 68 subjects: 14 HAM/TSP patients, 35 or so multiple sclerosis patients and approximately 20 healthy controls. On the study overall, not on this receptor specifically: The highest TCR clonal expansion was observed in HAM/TSP patients, whereas the lowest was observed in MS patients, even when compared with healthy controls. Expanded clones from different subjects shared no identical CDR3 amino acid sequences, which suggests that TCR-beta repertoires were private in all groups.

This clonotype was obtained from a man aged 50-60 years in good health. Specimen: PBMCs. The chain uses TRBV25-1 and TRBJ2-3, and 7 junction bases match TRBD2. CDR3 sequence: CASSEYSGTLTDTQYF. In nucleotides, the sequence is TGTGCCAGCAGTGAATACAGCGGGACCCTCACAGATACGCAGTATTTT.